This T cell receptor (beta chain) is drawn from a study of T and B cells in COVID-19 patients. To note about this clonotype: The antigen is undetermined.

The ends lost 5 bases at V and 4 bases at J; junction bases unmatched: 12. This CDR3 has 18 amino acids. CDR1 and CDR2 from the germline V gene are ENHRY and SYGVKD. BIOMED2 TRB-A/B primer pools were used in multiplex TRB PCR. MiXCR, applied by TCRdb to the multiplex PCR reads, yields one record per CDR3 protein. The sample lists 3,000 to 4,500 distinct CDR3 sequences; under 30% were seen once. Regarding the study as a whole: Active COVID-19 showed highly clonal TRB repertoires; recovery showed diversity and richness above healthy donors.

From blood, about 220-500 ng of genomic DNA served as TRB template. The TCR originated in a human donor with active COVID-19. This chain connects TRBV10-3 to TRBJ2-1; 12 bases are shared with TRBD2. The specimen sequenced was blood. The chain's CDR3 is CAISPPGLAGIPYNEQFF. CDR3 nucleotide sequence: TGTGCCATCAGTCCCCCCGGACTAGCGGGAATACCGTACAATGAGCAGTTCTTC.